These T cell receptor beta chains were read from a single sample in a study of T-cell memory formation after mild COVID-19. TCRdb reanalysed the 5' RACE reads using MiXCR and keeps one entry per CDR3 protein. Of 200,000 or so distinct CDR3 sequences in the sample, about 16% were seen once. The sequenced sample consisted of PBMCs or a T cell subset sorted from them (not recorded which). These receptors were taken from an adult woman who had mild COVID-19 (a few samples of this study predate the infection). Cell type and time point are not known. The conserved cysteine and the conserved F or W are not part of the CDR3 here. Fields, in order: V gene, D gene, CDR3 protein. D genes are given only for firm matches.

V: TRBV11-3
D: TRBD2
CDR3: ASSSGRLYTGELF

V: TRBV3-1
D: TRBD1
CDR3: ASSQDDRDEQY

V: TRBV5-5
D: NA
CDR3: ASSLEGVLSMNTEAF

V: TRBV19
D: TRBD1
CDR3: ASSLRTGIRETQY

V: TRBV9
D: TRBD2
CDR3: ASSATGTSGPYEQY

V: TRBV25-1
D: TRBD1
CDR3: ASSELGQGSHEQY

V: TRBV5-1
D: NA
CDR3: ASRQMATSYNEQF

V: TRBV4-3
D: NA
CDR3: ASSQDTQASYEQY

V: TRBV12-3/TRBV12-4
D: NA
CDR3: ASSPLDSAPNYGYT

V: TRBV5-4
D: TRBD2
CDR3: ASSLLSGSSYNEQF

V: TRBV7-2
D: NA
CDR3: ASSLASSVADTQY

V: TRBV5-1
D: NA
CDR3: ASSLEIGNGYT

V: TRBV12-3/TRBV12-4
D: NA
CDR3: ASTLGPGGTDTQY

V: TRBV7-2
D: NA
CDR3: ASSAWAGSSYNEQF

V: TRBV11-2
D: TRBD1
CDR3: ASSFNPPGGLETQY

V: TRBV6-2/TRBV6-3
D: NA
CDR3: ASSAGLLSSYNEQF

V: TRBV20-1
D: NA
CDR3: SARGGTYGYT

V: TRBV5-1
D: NA
CDR3: ASSNPGAGANVLT

V: TRBV30
D: TRBD1
CDR3: AWTTTGWDRPLGGYT

V: TRBV27
D: TRBD1
CDR3: ASMGTGASPLH

V: TRBV11-2
D: TRBD1
CDR3: ASSLGTALTDTQY

V: TRBV6-1
D: TRBD1
CDR3: ASSESSTGNYGYT

V: TRBV27
D: TRBD1
CDR3: ASSPRDRGRETQY

V: TRBV30
D: NA
CDR3: AWSAQLNTEAF

V: TRBV5-1
D: TRBD2
CDR3: ASRFGLLARGTGELF

V: TRBV20-1
D: NA
CDR3: SQTGGGTDTQY